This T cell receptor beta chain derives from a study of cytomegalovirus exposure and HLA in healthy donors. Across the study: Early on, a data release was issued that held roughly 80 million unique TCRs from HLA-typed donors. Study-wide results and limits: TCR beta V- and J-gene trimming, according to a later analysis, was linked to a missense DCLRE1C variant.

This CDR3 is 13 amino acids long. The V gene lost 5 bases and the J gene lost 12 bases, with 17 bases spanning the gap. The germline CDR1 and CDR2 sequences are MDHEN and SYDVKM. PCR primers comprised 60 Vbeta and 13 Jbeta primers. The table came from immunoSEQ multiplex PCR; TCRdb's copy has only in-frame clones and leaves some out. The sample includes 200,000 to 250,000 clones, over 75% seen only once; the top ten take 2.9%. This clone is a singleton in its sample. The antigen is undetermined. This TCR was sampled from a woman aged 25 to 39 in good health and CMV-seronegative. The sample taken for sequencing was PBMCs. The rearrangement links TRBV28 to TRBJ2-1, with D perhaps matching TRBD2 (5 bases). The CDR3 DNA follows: TGTGCCAGCAGTCCCGGACTGGGTTTAGGGCAGTTCTTC. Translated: CASSPGLGLGQFF.